These T cell receptor beta chains were read from a single sample in a study of blood T cell repertoires in COVID-19. The method was immunoSEQ multiplex PCR; TCRdb's version includes in-frame clones alone and lacks a portion of them. Of 250,000 or so clones in the sample, 90% are singletons; the top ten hold 2.1%. The specimen was peripheral blood. These receptors were taken from an older woman with COVID-19, enrolled during active disease. Each CDR3 is given with its conserved first and last residue. A D gene is named only where the DNA matches it firmly. Some rows mark clone size as missing; the rest say once, few, many or name a class of expanded clone.

d_gene: .; abundance: .; len: 18; v_gene: TRBV5-1; j_gene: TRBJ1-4; CDR3aa: CASSLRGHAGATNEKLFF; CDR3nt: TGCGCCAGCAGCTTGCGGGGGCATGCGGGGGCAACTAATGAAAAACTGTTTTTT
d_gene: TRBD1; abundance: .; len: 15; v_gene: TRBV19; j_gene: TRBJ1-6; CDR3aa: CASSPGQGMGSPLHF; CDR3nt: TGTGCCAGTAGCCCTGGACAGGGGATGGGGTCACCCCTCCACTTT
d_gene: .; abundance: .; len: 14; v_gene: TRBV2; j_gene: TRBJ2-5; CDR3aa: CASIERTPSKTQYF; CDR3nt: TGTGCCAGCATCGAGCGGACCCCATCAAAGACCCAGTACTTC
d_gene: .; abundance: .; len: 17; v_gene: TRBV27; j_gene: TRBJ1-1; CDR3aa: CASRTTTNGQLNTEAFF; CDR3nt: TGTGCCAGCAGGACGACCACCAATGGACAGCTGAACACTGAAGCTTTCTTT
d_gene: TRBD1; abundance: .; len: 13; v_gene: TRBV18; j_gene: TRBJ1-5; CDR3aa: CASSPDRGQPQHF; CDR3nt: TGTGCCAGCTCACCCGACAGGGGACAGCCCCAGCATTTT
d_gene: .; abundance: .; len: 14; v_gene: TRBV14; j_gene: TRBJ1-1; CDR3aa: CASSRTHEGVEAFF; CDR3nt: TGTGCCAGCAGCCGGACACACGAGGGGGTTGAAGCTTTCTTT
d_gene: TRBD1; abundance: once; len: 13; v_gene: TRBV19; j_gene: TRBJ1-1; CDR3aa: CATRTGLNTEAFF; CDR3nt: TGTGCCACCAGGACAGGCCTGAACACTGAAGCTTTCTTT
d_gene: .; abundance: .; len: 13; v_gene: TRBV12-3/TRBV12-4; j_gene: TRBJ1-1; CDR3aa: CASSFQGDTEAFF; CDR3nt: TGTGCCAGCAGTTTCCAGGGTGACACTGAAGCTTTCTTT
d_gene: .; abundance: .; len: 11; v_gene: TRBV2; j_gene: TRBJ1-2; CDR3aa: CASNRVYGYTF; CDR3nt: TGTGCCAGCAATCGGGTCTATGGCTACACCTTC
d_gene: .; abundance: .; len: 14; v_gene: TRBV7-2; j_gene: TRBJ1-2; CDR3aa: CASSLSRQLVGYTF; CDR3nt: TGTGCCAGCAGCTTATCCCGACAGCTAGTAGGCTACACCTTC
d_gene: .; abundance: .; len: 14; v_gene: TRBV6-5; j_gene: TRBJ1-3; CDR3aa: CASSRGSSGNTIYF; CDR3nt: TGTGCCAGCAGCAGGGGAAGCTCTGGAAACACCATATATTTT
d_gene: .; abundance: .; len: 13; v_gene: TRBV18; j_gene: TRBJ2-5; CDR3aa: CASSPPTEETQYF; CDR3nt: TGTGCCAGCTCACCACCGACAGAAGAGACCCAGTACTTC
d_gene: TRBD1; abundance: .; len: 14; v_gene: TRBV27; j_gene: TRBJ1-2; CDR3aa: CASSLGQGKYGYTF; CDR3nt: TGTGCCAGCAGTTTGGGACAGGGAAAGTATGGCTACACCTTC
d_gene: TRBD1; abundance: .; len: 14; v_gene: TRBV29-1; j_gene: TRBJ1-2; CDR3aa: CSAAFGGQGSGYTF; CDR3nt: TGCAGCGCCGCCTTCGGGGGACAGGGCAGTGGCTACACCTTC
d_gene: TRBD1; abundance: .; len: 16; v_gene: TRBV5-1; j_gene: TRBJ1-6; CDR3aa: CASSLGGTGRNSPLHF; CDR3nt: TGCGCCAGCAGCTTGGGCGGGACAGGGAGGAATTCACCCCTCCACTTT
d_gene: .; abundance: .; len: 13; v_gene: TRBV6-5; j_gene: TRBJ2-7; CDR3aa: CASSREYSYEQYF; CDR3nt: TGTGCCAGCAGCAGGGAATATTCGTACGAGCAGTACTTC
d_gene: TRBD1; abundance: .; len: 17; v_gene: TRBV4-3; j_gene: TRBJ1-5; CDR3aa: CASSQGTGGIGNQPQHF; CDR3nt: TGCGCCAGCAGCCAAGGGACAGGGGGAATTGGCAATCAGCCCCAGCATTTT